A selection of T cell receptor beta chains follows, all from one sample in a study of blood T cell repertoires in COVID-19. Some clones are missing from TCRdb's copy, which holds only in-frame ones; the method was immunoSEQ multiplex PCR. The table shows around 330,000 clones, with around 91% occurring only once. The specimen was PBMCs or T cells enriched from blood (not recorded which). The source of these receptors is a woman in her thirties or forties who had recovered from COVID-19. CDR3s include the opening cysteine and the closing phenylalanine or tryptophan. A D gene is named only where the DNA matches it firmly. Expanded clones are given a class, and other clones once, few, many or no size at all.

d_call | clone_size | j_call | v_call | cdr3_nt | cdr3_aa
NA | NA | TRBJ1-1 | TRBV3-1/TRBV3-2 | TGTGCCAGCAGCTTCCTAGGGGGGGGCACTGAAGCTTTCTTT | CASSFLGGGTEAFF
NA | NA | TRBJ2-2 | TRBV28 | TGTGCCAGCAGTTTTAGGGGGATCGCCGGGGAGCTGTTTTTT | CASSFRGIAGELFF
TRBD2 | NA | TRBJ2-7 | TRBV7-2 | TGTGCCAGCAGCTCACGGACTAGCGGGGGGGAGCAGTACTTC | CASSSRTSGGEQYF
NA | NA | TRBJ1-4 | TRBV25-1 | TGTGCCAGCAGTGAGAGGGCTGCTACTAATGAAAAACTGTTTTTT | CASSERAATNEKLFF
NA | NA | TRBJ2-7 | TRBV19 | TGTGCCAGTTCTTACGCGGAGTTGTCCTACGAGCAGTACTTC | CASSYAELSYEQYF
NA | NA | TRBJ2-6 | TRBV6-5 | TGTGCCAGCAGTTCAGGGGTCTCTGGGGCCAACGTCCTGACTTTC | CASSSGVSGANVLTF
NA | NA | TRBJ1-2 | TRBV7-9 | TGTGCCAGCAGTCCCACCGGGATCTATGGCTACACCTTC | CASSPTGIYGYTF
TRBD2 | NA | TRBJ2-7 | TRBV29-1 | TGCAGCGTGCGGGAGGGACAGCAGTACTTC | CSVREGQQYF
NA | NA | TRBJ1-1 | TRBV12-3/TRBV12-4 | TGTGCCAGCAGCCCCCGGGAGAACACTGAAGCTTTCTTT | CASSPRENTEAFF
NA | few | TRBJ1-1 | TRBV11-2 | TGTGCCAGCAGCTTAGAGTGGGGAGTCACTGAAGCTTTCTTT | CASSLEWGVTEAFF
TRBD1 | NA | TRBJ1-1 | TRBV29-1 | TGCAGCGGTAGGGACAGGCGGAACACTGAAGCTTTCTTT | CSGRDRRNTEAFF
NA | few | TRBJ2-1 | TRBV7-3 | TGTGCCAGCAGCCTGACTAGGGCTGAGCAGTTCTTC | CASSLTRAEQFF
NA | NA | TRBJ1-1 | TRBV5-4 | TGTGCCAGCAGAACGTCAAGCGGCACTGAAGCTTTCTTT | CASRTSSGTEAFF
NA | NA | TRBJ1-1 | TRBV11-1 | TGTGCCAGCACCCCCGTTAGCACTGAAGCTTTCTTT | CASTPVSTEAFF
TRBD1 | NA | TRBJ1-2 | TRBV15 | TGTGCCACCAGAGGGGGCTCATTGGAAGGCTACACCTTC | CATRGGSLEGYTF
NA | NA | TRBJ1-5 | TRBV28 | TGTGCCAGCAGTTCGGAGGGGGGGAATTCCGATCGACACGATCCTTATAGCAATCAGCCCCAGCATTTT | CASSSEGGNSDRHDPYSNQPQHF
TRBD1 | NA | TRBJ2-7 | TRBV2 | TGTGCCAGCAGGACAGGGCCCTACGAGCAGTACTTC | CASRTGPYEQYF
TRBD2 | NA | TRBJ2-3 | TRBV6-5 | TGTGCCAGCAGTTCTAGCGGGAGTGATACGCAGTATTTT | CASSSSGSDTQYF
TRBD1 | NA | TRBJ2-1 | TRBV29-1 | TGCAGCGGGACAGGGGGATCCTACAATGAGCAGTTCTTC | CSGTGGSYNEQFF
TRBD2 | NA | TRBJ2-7 | TRBV5-1 | TGCGCCAGCAGCTTGGTAATAGCGGGAGCATACGAGCAGTACTTC | CASSLVIAGAYEQYF
TRBD1 | NA | TRBJ1-2 | TRBV6-6 | TGTGCCAGCAGCACCAGGGGGCCCCTCTATGGCTACACCTTC | CASSTRGPLYGYTF
NA | NA | TRBJ1-5 | TRBV19 | TGTGCCAGTAGTATGGGGAAGGGGGATCGTTGGTCGCGGCCCCAGCATTTT | CASSMGKGDRWSRPQHF
TRBD2 | NA | TRBJ2-1 | TRBV9 | TGTGCCAGCAGCGTAACTAGCGGGAGGCCGAGCTCCTACAATGAGCAGTTCTTC | CASSVTSGRPSSYNEQFF
NA | once | TRBJ1-3 | TRBV24-1 | TGTGCCACCAGGTTTTATCACAGAATCTCTGGAAACACCATATATTTT | CATRFYHRISGNTIYF
NA | NA | TRBJ2-6 | TRBV5-4 | TGTGCCAGCAGCTTCTCCGGGGCCAACGTCCTGACTTTC | CASSFSGANVLTF
TRBD2 | NA | TRBJ2-6 | TRBV30 | TGTGCCTGGAGTGTAAGGGGACTAGGGGTTGGCGGGGCCAACGTCCTGACTTTC | CAWSVRGLGVGGANVLTF
NA | few | TRBJ1-4 | TRBV7-2 | TGTGCCAGCAGCTTCGGAGGGGTCGGTGAAAAACTGTTTTTT | CASSFGGVGEKLFF
NA | NA | TRBJ2-7 | TRBV15 | TGTGCCACCAGCAGAGATTACCTATACGAGCAGTACTTC | CATSRDYLYEQYF
NA | NA | TRBJ1-2 | TRBV18 | TGTGCCAGCTCACCCCCGGCGGGGAGAGATGGCTACACCTTC | CASSPPAGRDGYTF
TRBD2 | NA | TRBJ2-7 | TRBV7-6 | TGTGCCAGCAGCTTACTAGCGGGGGGCTCCTACGAGCAGTACTTC | CASSLLAGGSYEQYF
TRBD1 | NA | TRBJ2-7 | TRBV4-1 | TGCGCCAGCAGCCTAGGGACAGGGATCTACGAGCAGTACTTC | CASSLGTGIYEQYF
NA | NA | TRBJ2-5 | TRBV15 | TGTGCCACCAGCAGAGTACGGGATATCCAGTACTTC | CATSRVRDIQYF
NA | NA | TRBJ2-3 | TRBV7-9 | TGTGCCAGCAGCTTATTCGGCGGAGGAGATACGCAGTATTTT | CASSLFGGGDTQYF
TRBD2 | once | TRBJ2-7 | TRBV19 | TGTGCCAGTAGTACTACTAGCGGTATCCACGAGCAGTACTTC | CASSTTSGIHEQYF
TRBD1 | NA | TRBJ1-5 | TRBV19 | TGTGCCAGTGGAATACAGGGGGATCAGCCCCAGCATTTT | CASGIQGDQPQHF
NA | NA | TRBJ2-2 | TRBV5-4 | TGTGCCAGCAGCTATGACTCCAACACCGGGGAGCTGTTTTTT | CASSYDSNTGELFF
NA | NA | TRBJ1-1 | TRBV28 | TGTGCCGTTCGCGGGGGCGGTTTCACTGAAGCTTTCTTT | CAVRGGGFTEAFF
TRBD2 | NA | TRBJ2-1 | TRBV7-3 | TGTGCCAGCAGCTTATCCGGGGGGAACACCTACAATGAGCAGTTCTTC | CASSLSGGNTYNEQFF
TRBD1 | NA | TRBJ2-2 | TRBV7-3 | TGTGCCAGCAGCCAGGACAGGGGGAGCACCGGGGAGCTGTTTTTT | CASSQDRGSTGELFF
NA | NA | TRBJ2-7 | TRBV5-1 | TGCGCCAGCAGCTTGGCCGGGAGTCCGGGGATGGACGAGCAGTACTTC | CASSLAGSPGMDEQYF
NA | NA | TRBJ2-5 | TRBV18 | TGTGCCAGCTCACCACCTAGGACTGAGGGGACCCAGTACTTC | CASSPPRTEGTQYF
TRBD1 | NA | TRBJ2-7 | TRBV15 | TGTGCCACCAGCAGAGGCAGGGGGTCGCCCTACGAGCAGTACTTC | CATSRGRGSPYEQYF